This TCR beta chain comes out of a study of blood T cell repertoires in COVID-19. In the study overall: In each case, the material was cDNA or gDNA derived from T cells, B-cell-depleted T cells, or PBMCs.

Authors' methods: For nucleated cells, counts were estimated from reference gene primer amplification. Assay used: immunoSEQ multiplex PCR; TCRdb lists only in-frame clones, some missing. From that table come the V and J calls and clone size; the DNA was used to work out D and trimming. The sample contains 300,000 to 350,000 clones, almost 90% of which appear only once. The cohort comprised adults aged about 18 to 100 years residing in approximately 25 US areas. CDR1 is LNHDA, CDR2 SQIVND, per germline (reference sequence). The CDR3 spans 13 residues. V was clipped by 6 bases and J by 8 bases, with 13 bases between them.

Sequencing was done on a sample of PBMCs or T cells enriched from blood (not recorded which). The V gene is TRBV19, the J gene TRBJ1-4, with a possible D match to TRBD1 (5 bases). This clonotype was obtained from a woman between 18 and 29 years old with acute COVID-19. The CDR3 sequence: CASRTDSREKLFF. CDR3 nucleotides: TGTGCCAGTAGGACAGACAGCCGGGAAAAACTGTTTTTT. Variable domain in full (rest from reference TRBV19 and TRBJ1-4): DGGITQSPKYLFRKEGQNVTLSCEQNLNHDAMYWYRQDPGQGLRLIYYSQIVNDFQKGDIAEGYSVSREKKESFPLTVTSAQKNPTAFYLCASRTDSREKLFFGSGTQLSVL.